A selection of T cell receptor beta chains follows, all from one sample in a study of CD8 T cells in Susac syndrome. TCRdb fed the immunoSEQ multiplex PCR reads into MiXCR, producing one record per CDR3 protein. The repertoire includes 240,000 or so distinct CDR3 sequences, around 96% of them detected once, and about 0.094% sits in the top ten. The sequencing sample was made of CD4+ T cells from PBMCs. Every receptor here comes from a human donor with Susac syndrome. Both conserved end residues are part of each CDR3. Each record gives: V gene, J gene, D gene, clone size, CDR3 protein, CDR3 DNA. A D gene is named only where the DNA matches it firmly. The size field is filled for only some rows; it gives once, few, many or a size class.

>TRBV7-9|TRBJ2-1|-|-
CASSLEGRNSYNEQFF
TGTGCCAGCAGCTTAGAGGGTAGAAACTCCTACAATGAGCAGTTCTTC
>TRBV9|TRBJ2-1|TRBD1|-
CASSVVAGGAHNEQFF
TGTGCCAGCAGCGTAGTCGCAGGGGGCGCCCACAATGAGCAGTTCTTC
>TRBV29-1|TRBJ2-1|TRBD1|-
CSVRDRGGYNEQFF
TGCAGCGTTAGGGACAGGGGGGGTTACAATGAGCAGTTCTTC
>TRBV29-1|TRBJ2-5|-|-
CSVALKETQYF
TGCAGCGTTGCACTCAAAGAGACCCAGTACTTC
>TRBV5-1|TRBJ2-2|TRBD1|once
CASSVDRVNGELFF
TGCGCCAGCAGCGTGGACAGGGTGAACGGGGAGCTGTTTTTT
>TRBV9|TRBJ1-1|-|-
CASGRNLNTEAFF
TGTGCCAGCGGCCGCAACTTGAACACTGAAGCTTTCTTT
>TRBV3-1|TRBJ1-4|-|-
CASSHSGGNNEKLFF
TGTGCCAGCAGCCACTCTGGGGGCAATAATGAAAAACTGTTTTTT
>TRBV11-2|TRBJ2-7|-|-
CASSLPKYQAYEQYF
TGTGCCAGCAGCTTACCGAAATATCAGGCCTACGAGCAGTACTTC
>TRBV20-1|TRBJ2-1|TRBD1|-
CSARGDREKVF
TGCAGTGCTAGGGGGGACAGGGAAAAGGTCTTC
>TRBV11-2|TRBJ2-3|-|few
CASSFGGDTQYF
TGTGCCAGCAGCTTCGGGGGCGATACGCAGTATTTT
>TRBV14|TRBJ2-5|TRBD2|-
CASSHSPGLQETQYF
TGTGCCAGCAGCCACTCACCGGGACTACAAGAGACCCAGTACTTC
>TRBV15|TRBJ1-2|TRBD1|-
CATSRGTGVNYGYTF
TGTGCCACCAGCAGAGGGACAGGGGTGAACTATGGCTACACCTTC
>TRBV6-2/TRBV6-3|TRBJ1-2|-|-
CASFMYGYTF
TGTGCCAGCTTCATGTATGGCTACACCTTC
>TRBV12-5|TRBJ2-7|TRBD2|once
CASGSPLAGTSPEQYF
TGTGCTAGTGGTTCCCCCCTTGCCGGGACTAGCCCCGAGCAGTACTTC
>TRBV7-9|TRBJ1-5|-|-
CASSPQDQPQHF
TGTGCCAGCAGCCCCCAGGATCAGCCCCAGCATTTT
>TRBV20-1|TRBJ1-4|-|once
CSAKEGDEKLFF
TGCAGTGCTAAGGAGGGGGACGAAAAACTGTTTTTT
>TRBV12-3/TRBV12-4|TRBJ1-5|TRBD1|-
CASSKTGNNQPQHF
TGTGCCAGCAGTAAGACAGGGAACAATCAGCCCCAGCATTTT
>TRBV18|TRBJ1-2|-|few
CASSLSGNGYTF
TGTGCCAGCTCACTAAGCGGCAATGGCTACACCTTC
>TRBV27|TRBJ1-1|-|-
CASSPTGSVAFF
TGTGCCAGCAGTCCCACGGGCTCGGTAGCTTTCTTT
>TRBV7-2|TRBJ2-7|-|-
CASSLTYF
TGTGCCAGCAGCCTAACTTACTTC
>TRBV27|TRBJ2-7|TRBD1|once
CASSPGDSDYEQYF
TGTGCCAGCAGTCCCGGGGACAGTGACTACGAGCAGTACTTC
>TRBV19|TRBJ2-1|TRBD2|-
CASSTLAGEFNEQFF
TGTGCCAGTAGTACGCTAGCGGGAGAATTCAATGAGCAGTTCTTC